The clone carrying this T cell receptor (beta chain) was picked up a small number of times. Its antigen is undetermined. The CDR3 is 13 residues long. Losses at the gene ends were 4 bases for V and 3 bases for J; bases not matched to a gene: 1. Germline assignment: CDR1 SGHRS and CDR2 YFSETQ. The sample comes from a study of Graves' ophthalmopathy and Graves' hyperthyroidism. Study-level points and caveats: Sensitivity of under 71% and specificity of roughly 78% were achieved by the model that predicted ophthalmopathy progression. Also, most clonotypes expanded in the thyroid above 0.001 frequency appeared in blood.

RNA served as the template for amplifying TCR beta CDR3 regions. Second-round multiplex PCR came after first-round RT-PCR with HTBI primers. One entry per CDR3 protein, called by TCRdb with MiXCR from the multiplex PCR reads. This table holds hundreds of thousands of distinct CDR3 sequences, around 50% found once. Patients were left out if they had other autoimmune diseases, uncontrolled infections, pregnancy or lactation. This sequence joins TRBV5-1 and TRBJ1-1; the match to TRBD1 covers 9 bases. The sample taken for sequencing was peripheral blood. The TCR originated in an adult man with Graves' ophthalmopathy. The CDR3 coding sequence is TGCGCCAGCAGCGGGACAGGGCACACTGAAGCTTTCTTT. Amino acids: CASSGTGHTEAFF.